The table lists the clone carrying this T cell receptor (beta chain) with a count of one. Antigen specificity is unknown. Germline assignment: CDR1 MGHRA and CDR2 YSYEKL. The CDR3 loop spans 16 amino acids. V shed 0 bases and J shed 8 bases, with 16 bases lying between them. The data belong to a study of PD-1 blockade in classical Hodgkin lymphoma. Study observations and caveats: Healthy donors were reported to have higher baseline TCR diversity than newly diagnosed patients.

Only in-frame clones appear in the TCRdb table, and some are missing; sequencing was by immunoSEQ multiplex PCR. In the table there are tens of thousands of clones, approximately 91% of which are singletons. The time point: newly diagnosed, previously untreated cHL patient sample. Comparison came from newly diagnosed, untreated classical Hodgkin lymphoma PBMCs. The source material was peripheral blood mononuclear cells (PBMCs). V gene TRBV4-1 combines with J gene TRBJ1-4, with D perhaps matching TRBD1 (5 bases). The clonotype comes from a human donor with classical Hodgkin lymphoma. CDR3 in amino acids: CASSQDPGGTREKLFF. In DNA form, the CDR3 reads TGCGCCAGCAGCCAAGATCCCGGGGGGACTCGGGAAAAACTGTTTTTT.